The 9 T cell receptor beta chains in this list originate from one sample, sequenced in a study of graft-versus-host responses after intestinal transplantation (dated by TCRdb to about 2021). In light of the paper, this sample's time point label describes: cells obtained before transplantation from donor or recipient. No antigens are known for them. To prepare the library, the immunoSEQ multiplex PCR assay was applied. The immuneACCESS repertoire file appears here via TCRdb, limited to in-frame rearrangements. These files lack a portion of the clones; in checked studies, under half of the deficit traces to unresolved V genes, and the cause of the others is not known. A total of around 88,000 clones appear in this sample, roughly four fifths of them only once. In total, the top ten clones hold roughly 15% of the sample. The sequencing here drew on unstimulated CD8+ T cells sorted from spleen or lymph node cells, taken before intestinal transplant. These receptors all come from a human donor who received an intestinal transplant.

J is TRBJ1-5 and V is TRBV6-4; 8 bases line up with TRBD1. V lost 2 bases, J lost 8 bases, and 14 bases stayed unmatched. CDR3 length: 17 residues. Germline V gives CDR1 MRHNA, CDR2 SNTAGT. In DNA form, the CDR3 reads TGTGCCAGCAGTGACGCGATAGGGACAGGCCCTCCGGAGCCCCAGCATTTT. Its translation is CASSDAIGTGPPEPQHF.

The J gene is TRBJ1-4, the V gene TRBV5-6; perhaps TRBD1 as D (5 bases). This CDR3 has 15 amino acids. V was cut by 0 bases and J by 4 bases, with 10 bases left in between. Germline values: CDR1 SGHDT, CDR2 YYEEEE. This CDR3 is CASSLEAGINEKLFF. The CDR3 region has the DNA TGTGCCAGCAGCTTGGAGGCAGGGATTAATGAAAAACTGTTTTTT.

J is TRBJ1-5 and V is TRBV15; no clear D. Germline V gene lookup returns CDR1 LNHNV and CDR2 YYDKDF (reference sequence). CDR3 length equals 14 residues. Deletions cut 5 bases from V and 0 bases from J, with 8 bases between. CDR3 in amino acids: CATSPGNSNQPQHF. In DNA form, the CDR3 reads TGTGCCACCAGCCCGGGGAATAGCAATCAGCCCCAGCATTTT.

The chain has TRBV20-1 and TRBJ1-2; D is ambiguous. In germline, CDR1 is DFQATT, CDR2 SNEGSKA (reference sequence). The CDR3 runs to 11 residues. V lost 7 bases and J lost 7, with 13 bases in between. The DNA of the CDR3 is TGCAGTGTAACAAGGGAAGGTGGCTACACCTTC. As protein: CSVTREGGYTF.

This chain uses TRBV2 with TRBJ2-3; 8 bases match TRBD1. CDR3 size: 15 residues. Looked up from germline, CDR1 is SNHLY and CDR2 is FYNNEI. V lost 5 bases and J lost 2; bases outside the gene matches: 6. DNA of the CDR3: TGTGCCAGCAGTCCTGGGACAGGTCCCACAGATACGCAGTATTTT. Its translation is CASSPGTGPTDTQYF. Based on the CDR3 plus reference TRBV2 and TRBJ2-3, the full variable domain is EPEVTQTPSHQVTQMGQEVILRCVPISNHLYFYWYRQILGQKVEFLVSFYNNEISEKSEIFDDQFSVERPDGSNFTLKIRSTKLEDSAMYFCASSPGTGPTDTQYFGPGTRLTVL.

Details on this clone: The same CDR3 is also encoded by other DNA sequences in this sample. The chain employs TRBV5-4 and TRBJ2-7; D gene unclear. The V gene lost 3 bases and the J gene lost 0 bases, with 1 base spanning the gap. The CDR3 runs 11 residues. Germline V CDR1 and CDR2: SGHNT, YYREEE (reference sequence). The CDR3 DNA sequence: TGTGCCAGCAGCTCCTCCTACGAGCAGTACTTC. Protein: CASSSSYEQYF.

This chain uses TRBV5-1 with TRBJ2-7, with 9 bases fitting TRBD1. The germline CDR1 and CDR2 sequences are SGHRS and YFSETQ. The trim removed 4 bases at V and 10 bases at J, leaving 9 bases unmatched. This CDR3 contains 13 residues. CDR3 sequence reads: CASSLGQGPLQYF. The DNA for the CDR3 is TGCGCCAGCAGCCTGGGACAGGGCCCGCTACAGTACTTC.

The chain has TRBV4-1 and TRBJ2-1, with 9 bases matching TRBD1. Germline V gene lookup returns CDR1 MGHRA and CDR2 YSYEKL. The CDR3 is made up of 16 amino acids. With V trimmed by 4 bases and J by 0 bases, 4 bases remained unmatched. The chain's CDR3 is CASSRMTGGSYNEQFF. In nucleotides, the CDR3 is TGCGCCAGCAGCCGAATGACAGGGGGCTCCTACAATGAGCAGTTCTTC.

The CDR3 protein is CSALTGGMNTEAFF. CDR3 coding DNA: TGCAGCGCTCTGACAGGGGGTATGAACACTGAAGCTTTCTTT. The rearrangement links TRBV29-1 to TRBJ1-1; TRBD1 matches 9 bases. This CDR3 has 14 residues. Germline V gives CDR1 SQVTM, CDR2 ANQGSEA. V dropped 7 bases and J dropped 0; count of bases not matched to a gene: 6.